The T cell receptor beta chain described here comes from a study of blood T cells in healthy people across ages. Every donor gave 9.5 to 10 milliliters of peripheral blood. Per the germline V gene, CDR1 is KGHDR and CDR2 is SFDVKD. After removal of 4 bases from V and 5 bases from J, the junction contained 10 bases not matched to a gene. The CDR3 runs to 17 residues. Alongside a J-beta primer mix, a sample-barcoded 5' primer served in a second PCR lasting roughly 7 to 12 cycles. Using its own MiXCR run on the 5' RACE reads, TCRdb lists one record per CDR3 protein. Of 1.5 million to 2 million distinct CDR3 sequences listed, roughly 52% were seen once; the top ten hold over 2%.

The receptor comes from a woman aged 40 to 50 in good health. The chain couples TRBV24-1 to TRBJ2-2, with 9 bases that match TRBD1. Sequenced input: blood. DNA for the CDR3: TGTGCCACCAGTGACCCCGGGGACAGGGCGGTTACCGGGGAGCTGTTTTTT. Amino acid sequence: CATSDPGDRAVTGELFF.